This paragraph covers one TCR beta chain sequence. At one boundary the junction diverges from the germline segment, which might be a read error. Every subset had its genomic DNA shared out evenly among several immunoSEQ plates. Sequencing used immunoSEQ multiplex PCR; TCRdb keeps in-frame clones, though not all of them. The sample shows about 1.5 million clones, 95% to 99% of them seen only once. There were no recent acute infections or vaccinations among the donors, who were healthy HIV-negative adults. The sample is drawn from a study of shared clonotypes between healthy human individuals. CDR3 length: 19 residues. The V gene's germline CDR1 is KGHSH and CDR2 LQKENI.

The sequence derives from a man aged 25-45 years in good health. This chain connects TRBV18 to TRBJ2-1, with 9 nucleotides matching TRBD1. The material sequenced was naive CD4+ T cells sorted from blood. Subset of the sample: CD45RA+ positively selected. For the CDR3, the DNA is TGTGCCAGCTCATCACCGGGACAGGGAGACGGGAGAGGGTACAATGAGCAGTTCTTC. It encodes CASSSPGQGDGRGYNEQFF.